This entry describes one T cell receptor (beta chain). Its antigen is currently unknown. TCRbeta libraries were built with three rounds of nested PCR, modified from ARM-PCR. TCRdb redid the calling of the multiplex PCR reads with MiXCR, one entry per CDR3 protein. The repertoire includes roughly 220,000 distinct CDR3 sequences, about two thirds of them detected once, and approximately 25% sits in the top ten. V shed 5 bases and J 9 bases; nucleotides not matched to a gene: 15. Per the germline V gene, CDR1 is DFQATT and CDR2 is SNEGSKA (reference sequence). CDR3 length: 15 amino acids. The data derive from a study of tumor and adjacent non-tumor tissue in lung cancer. Whole-study context: The patients, 9 to 11 men and roughly 5 women, were roughly 30 to 80 with stage I to III disease.

Broader study findings: Top 100 clones took a larger repertoire share in normal lung.

The template was RNA from unsorted bulk tissue. Donors were chemotherapy-naive, newly diagnosed lung cancer surgical patients in China, August–November 2014. This clonotype originated in a man aged 55-75 years with non-small cell lung cancer. The chain carries TRBV20-1 and TRBJ2-1; 8 bases are a match to TRBD2. The sequenced sample was lung tumor tissue. CDR3 DNA sequence: TGCAGTGCTTGCAAAGGCGGGGGGCTAAGGGGTGAGCAGTTCTTC. The encoded protein is CSACKGGGLRGEQFF.